One and the same sample provided the 20 T cell receptor beta chains below, sequenced in a study of CD4 T cells in relation to SARS-CoV-2 and coronaviruses. The unexposed donors gave CD4+ T cells in about 2010-2019, prior to COVID-19. After nine to ten days of culture, CD4+ T cells were isolated. These receptors have no known antigen. Profiled with immunoSEQ multiplex PCR; TCRdb holds only in-frame clones, not every one. The sample yields under 14,000 clones, about 81% seen once. Sequences were obtained from CD4+ T cells from PBMCs, cultured in vitro. The receptors stem from a human donor in good health.

The gene calls are TRBV12-5 and TRBJ2-2; D unclear. V lost 6 bases and J 2 bases, leaving 16 bases between the germline ends. CDR1 and CDR2 from the germline V gene are LGHNT and FRNRAP. The CDR3 has 16 amino acids. The CDR3 DNA follows: TGTGCTAGTGGAGTGTCGGGCCCCCTTAACACCGGGGAGCTGTTTTTT. It translates to CASGVSGPLNTGELFF.

The J gene is TRBJ2-7, the V gene TRBV4-2, with 9 bases fitting TRBD2. The germline V gene has CDR1 LGHNA and CDR2 YNFKEQ. J gave up 6 bases and V 3 bases, and 27 bases lay outside the gene matches. The CDR3 is made up of 21 amino acids. CDR3 coding DNA: TGTGCCAGCAGCCACCTCCCCTGGCCGGCGGCTAGCGGGAACTCCTTGGGCGAGCAGTACTTC. Its translation: CASSHLPWPAASGNSLGEQYF.

There are a few counts of this clone. The chain recombines TRBV4-1 with TRBJ1-1; D remains unclear. The CDR3 consists of 15 residues. Trimming took off 2 bases at V and 1 base at J, with 11 bases between the two ends. Per the germline V gene, CDR1 is MGHRA and CDR2 is YSYEKL. DNA of the CDR3: TGCGCCAGCAGCCAACCCTGGAGGGAGAACACTGAAGCTTTCTTT. Protein: CASSQPWRENTEAFF.

CDR3 sequence reads: CASTLAGVYNEQFF. CDR3 nucleotide sequence: TGTGCCAGCACCTTAGCGGGAGTCTACAATGAGCAGTTCTTC. The chain employs TRBV5-4 and TRBJ2-1; the match to TRBD2 covers 9 bases. J lost 3 bases, V lost 6 bases, and 4 bases had no gene match. This CDR3 is built from 14 residues. The germline gives CDR1 SGHNT, CDR2 YYREEE (reference sequence).

CDR3 nucleotides: TGTGCCAGCAGTTTGGCTTCAACAGATACGCAGTATTTT. It is translated as CASSLASTDTQYF. The chain joins TRBV6-5 to TRBJ2-3; no definite D call. The ends were cut back, 4 bases at V and 3 bases at J, with 8 bases in the middle. The CDR3 runs to 13 residues. From germline, CDR1 is MNHEY and CDR2 SVGAGI.

The V gene is TRBV5-6, the J gene TRBJ1-1; no clear D gene. Germline CDR1 is SGHDT and CDR2 is YYEEEE. The V gene lost 0 bases and the J gene lost 3 bases, with 3 bases spanning the gap. There are 12 residues in the CDR3. CDR3 in DNA: TGTGCCAGCAGCTTGGTTTACACTGAAGCTTTCTTT. The encoded protein is CASSLVYTEAFF.

CDR3 bases: TGTGCCAGCACTTTGGGGGGGTATGGAAACACCATATATTTT. Protein sequence: CASTLGGYGNTIYF. This sequence joins TRBV7-9 and TRBJ1-3, with D tentatively TRBD1 (5 bases). The V and J ends lost 7 bases and 3 bases respectively, with 13 bases between them. There are 14 residues in the CDR3. Germline CDR1 is SEHNR and CDR2 is FQNEAQ (reference sequence).

This clone appeared a single time. DNA of the CDR3: TGTGCCAGCAGCTTAGTTCCCTTAGCGGGAGTTTACAATGAGCAGTTCTTC. Its protein is CASSLVPLAGVYNEQFF. The chain links TRBV7-2 to TRBJ2-1; 9 nucleotides match TRBD2. Per the germline V gene, CDR1 is SGHTA and CDR2 is FQGNSA. The CDR3 consists of 17 residues. The V segment lost 1 base and the J segment 4 bases; nucleotides outside the gene matches: 8.

The chain employs TRBV19 and TRBJ1-2; tentative D call: TRBD1 (5 bases). V was cut by 7 bases and J by 4 bases, with 13 bases left in between. CDR1 is LNHDA and CDR2 is SQIVND in the germline V gene (reference sequence). CDR3 length: 13 residues. Written as DNA, the CDR3 is TGTGCCAGTAACTCACCGGGACTCTATGGCTACACCTTC. Amino acid sequence: CASNSPGLYGYTF.

V is TRBV5-6 and J is TRBJ1-2; D is unclear. Between the trimmed V and J ends, which lost 0 bases and 14 bases, there was a span of 17 bases. The CDR3 spans 13 residues. CDR1 is SGHDT, CDR2 YYEEEE, per germline. In DNA form, the CDR3 reads TGTGCCAGCAGCTTGGCAGCGGTGCCCCTGGGGACCTTC. It is translated as CASSLAAVPLGTF.

The rearrangement links TRBV9 to TRBJ1-2, with 7 bases aligning to TRBD1. The CDR3 is 15 residues long. The V gene's germline CDR1 is SGDLS and CDR2 YYNGEE. J lost 6 bases, V lost 4 bases, and 12 bases had no gene match. The CDR3 DNA reads as TGTGCCAGCAGCAGGGGAGGGGGCAGGACCCATGGCTACACCTTC. Protein: CASSRGGGRTHGYTF.

The V and J genes are TRBV6-6 and TRBJ1-2, with D possibly matching TRBD1 (6 bases). The CDR3 sequence is 13 residues long. CDR1 MNHNY and CDR2 SVGAGI come from the germline V gene (reference sequence). V was clipped by 6 bases and J by 4 bases, with 12 bases between them. The CDR3 here is CASSGQSSYGYTF. Here the CDR3 DNA reads TGTGCCAGCAGCGGACAGTCTAGCTATGGCTACACCTTC.

In DNA, the CDR3 is TGTGCCAGCAGCCCGCCGGGGGTCCAAGAGACCCAGTACTTC. Its translation: CASSPPGVQETQYF. This sequence joins TRBV7-2 and TRBJ2-5, with a weak D call TRBD2 (6 bases). The germline V gene has CDR1 SGHTA and CDR2 FQGNSA. The CDR3 runs to 14 residues. V shed 5 bases and J shed 1 base, with 11 bases lying between them. Variable domain in full (rest from reference TRBV7-2 and TRBJ2-5): GAGVSQSPSNKVTEKGKDVELRCDPISGHTALYWYRQSLGQGLEFLIYFQGNSAPDKSGLPSDRFSAERTGGSVSTLTIQRTQQEDSAVYLCASSPPGVQETQYFGPGTRLLVL.

This chain joins TRBV19 and TRBJ2-1; D unclear. Germline V gives CDR1 LNHDA, CDR2 SQIVND (reference sequence). This CDR3 is built from 11 residues. The V end was cut by 5 bases, the J end by 12 bases, with 11 bases between. Here the CDR3 reads CASSSAGWQFF. The CDR3 nucleotides are TGTGCCAGTAGTTCCGCAGGTTGGCAGTTCTTC. Combining the CDR3 with reference TRBV19 and TRBJ2-1 gives the whole variable domain DGGITQSPKYLFRKEGQNVTLSCEQNLNHDAMYWYRQDPGQGLRLIYYSQIVNDFQKGDIAEGYSVSREKKESFPLTVTSAQKNPTAFYLCASSSAGWQFFGPGTRLTVL.

V usage is TRBV2 and J usage is TRBJ1-4; tentatively, D is TRBD1 (6 bases). CDR1 SNHLY and CDR2 FYNNEI come from the germline V gene. The CDR3 contains 15 residues. V was shortened by 9 bases and J by 0 bases, with 14 bases between the two germline ends. CDR3 bases: TGTGCCAGTCTTGGGGGGCCTGCAACTAATGAAAAACTGTTTTTT. This encodes CASLGGPATNEKLFF.

The chain uses TRBV6-2 or TRBV6-3 and TRBJ1-2; a weak D match, TRBD1 (5 bases). Germline V gene lookup returns CDR1 MNHEY and CDR2 SVGEGT. CDR3 length: 18 residues. Trimming shortened V by 6 bases and J by 2 bases, and 25 bases separated the two germline ends. The CDR3, as DNA: TGTGCCAGCAGCCCTGATAGCGATGGGGGTTCGCGGAACTATGGCTACACCTTC. Its protein product is CASSPDSDGGSRNYGYTF.

The chain carries TRBV6-2 or TRBV6-3 and TRBJ1-2; D call uncertain. This CDR3 spans 13 amino acids. CDR1 and CDR2 (germline): MNHEY, SVGEGT. Trimming left V 1 base short and J 6 bases short, with 9 bases between. This CDR3 reads CASSYFRGDGYTF. In DNA, the CDR3 is TGTGCCAGCAGTTACTTTCGGGGTGATGGCTACACCTTC.

The rearrangement joins TRBV29-1 to TRBJ1-1; 8 bases are a match to TRBD1. Trimming took 3 bases from V and 1 from J; bases not matched to a gene: 4. From germline, CDR1 is SQVTM and CDR2 ANQGSEA. The CDR3 sequence is 14 residues long. Here the CDR3 reads CSVDRGPGNTEAFF. The CDR3 DNA sequence: TGCAGCGTTGACAGGGGGCCCGGGAACACTGAAGCTTTCTTT.

V is TRBV27 and J is TRBJ2-7; tentative D call: TRBD2 (6 bases). CDR1 and CDR2 from the germline V gene are MNHEY and SMNVEV (reference sequence). Deletions cut 2 bases from V and 1 base from J, with 12 bases between. This CDR3 is built from 15 residues. In DNA, the CDR3 is TGTGCCAGCAGTTTACGGAGGGGCTATTCCTACGAGCAGTACTTC. Translating gives CASSLRRGYSYEQYF.

The chain uses TRBV30 and TRBJ1-2; a weak D match, TRBD1 (5 bases). The germline gives CDR1 GTSNPN, CDR2 SVGIG (reference sequence). The CDR3 has 14 residues. Trimming removed 0 bases from V and 4 bases from J, with 12 bases in between. The CDR3 nucleotides read TGTGCCTGGAGTGTACGCAGGGCCGGCTATGGCTACACCTTC. It is translated as CAWSVRRAGYGYTF.